What follows is one T cell receptor beta chain and its context. What antigen it recognizes has not been identified. The sample holds no much larger clone one base away, and base qualities are not on file. The sample originates from a study of shared clonotypes between healthy human individuals (dated by TCRdb to 2020 to 2022). About the investigation overall: The cohort included three men and a couple of women between 18 and 49 years of age. Blood TCR repertoires of about 5 healthy adults were deeply sequenced to estimate repertoire size and the extent of clonotype sharing between individuals. To increase sequencing depth and limit assay-specific biases, TCR repertoire library preparation and sequencing were carried out by different laboratories using diverse techniques. Between about 0.8 and 9 billion PBMCs per donor were obtained by leukapheresis. Study-wide findings and limitations: Pairwise subsampling led to the expectation that sequencing depth would affect the degree of clonotype sharing among donors. The genetic and exposure-history diversity represented was limited by the small number of donors. Sampling was limited to blood, and TCR repertoires in tissue likely differ from TCR repertoires in blood.

Trimming removed 2 bases from V and 0 bases from J; the gene matches leave 6 bases unexplained. The CDR3 measures 17 amino acids from cysteine to phenylalanine. The only DNA kept is the CDR3, 51 bases in frame from the first base. Healthy HIV-negative adults with no recently reported acute infections or vaccinations were included as donors. Every donor was a Caucasian adult residing in Nashville, Tennessee, USA. In the unsorted samples, roughly 90 million PBMCs were counted, and genomic DNA was extracted using the QIAamp DNA Blood Mini kit. After blood collection by leukapheresis, PBMCs were isolated using Ficoll-Histopaque density gradient centrifugation and then cryopreserved in the vapor phase of liquid nitrogen. Using the deep immunoSEQ assay, multiplex PCR amplified TCR CDR3 regions from genomic DNA. Genomic DNA extracted from each cell subset was distributed evenly over all wells of several immunoSEQ 96-well plates, and each plate served as one replicate. For unsorted PBMC, approximately 300 ng of genomic DNA, equivalent to about 30,000 T cell genomes, went into each replicate PCR. Ten immunoSEQ deep assay plates were used to sequence the unsorted PBMC genomic DNA. Purified libraries were quantified with a Qubit 3.0 fluorometer, sized on a Bioanalyzer 2100, and re-quantified with the KAPA Library Quantification kit. Every immunoSEQ 96-well plate was sequenced on a dedicated single-read 150-cycle Illumina NextSeq 550 flow cell. In the source study's methods: Because the immunoSEQ output held only junctional sequences and lacked quality scores, the filtering could not match the filtering applied to full-length reads. To assign V/J genes and CDR3, sequences were annotated against IMGT germline references using PyIR, a Python wrapper for IgBLAST v1.9. Reads were removed for weak V/J assignments (E-value above 1e-6), missing CDR3, stop codons, out-of-frame junctions, or ambiguous translated residues. A V3J clonotype was defined by an identical inferred V gene, J gene, and CDR3 amino acid sequence. Percentage overlap between repertoires was computed as shared unique clonotypes divided by the size of the smaller repertoire. Richness of each repertoire was evaluated using RTK rarefaction, the Chao1 estimator, and Recon v2.1 estimates of unobserved clonotypes. TCRdb took over this immuneACCESS table, retaining in-frame rearrangements with V and J assigned. Such tables are incomplete; in checked studies, under half of the missing clones stem from an unresolved V gene, and the remainder is unexplained. V, J and clone size derive from that table, while D and trimming were established from the DNA sequence. The sample has around 430,000 clones on record, 75% to 85% of them singletons. The ten biggest clones cover approximately 13% of the sample.

Sample: PBMCs. Recombination connected TRBV23-1 to TRBJ2-1, with 8 bases matching TRBD1. TRBV23-1 is an open reading frame, and its role is uncertain. This clonotype was obtained from a woman aged 40 to 55 in good health. Some clones in this sample may be carry-over from other donors' samples. The nucleotide sequence reads as follows: TGCGCCAGCAGTCAACAGAGACAGGGGAGCTCCTACAATGAGCAGTTCTTC. It translates as CASSQQRQGSSYNEQFF.